This TCR beta chain was identified in a study of blood T cell repertoires in COVID-19. Only in-frame clones appear in the TCRdb table, and some are missing; sequencing was by immunoSEQ multiplex PCR. In the table there are tens of thousands of clones, roughly 90% of which are singletons. This CDR3 contains 14 residues. The ends lost 8 bases at V and 7 bases at J; junction bases unmatched: 10. CDR1 and CDR2 (germline): MDHEN, SYDVKM. Sequencing used peripheral blood. V gene TRBV28 combines with J gene TRBJ1-4; 7 bases align to TRBD1. The sequence came from a man aged 70-80 years with active or convalescent COVID-19. This chain's CDR3 is CASAPGQATEKLFF. The CDR3 region has the DNA TGTGCCAGCGCTCCCGGACAGGCTACTGAAAAACTGTTTTTT.